Listed below are T cell receptor beta chains from one sample, sequenced in a study of response to subunit inactivated influenza vaccine. TCRdb ran MiXCR on the RT-PCR reads and lists one entry per CDR3 protein. The repertoire holds around 710,000 distinct CDR3 sequences, with more than 11% as singletons. Here the sequenced sample was PBMCs from blood, taken around 14 days before vaccination. These receptors all come from a man between 50 and 59 years old who received an inactivated influenza vaccine. Both conserved end residues are part of each CDR3. The D gene is left open where the match is weak. Not every row has a clone size; where given, it reads once, few, many or a size class.

clone_size: .
j_call: TRBJ2-3
d_call: TRBD2
v_call: TRBV4-3
cdr3_nt: TGCGCCAGCAGCCAAGATTTGTCCCGGGGGGAAAGCACAGATACGCAGTATTTT
cdr3_aa: CASSQDLSRGESTDTQYF

clone_size: .
j_call: TRBJ2-1
d_call: .
v_call: TRBV12-3/TRBV12-4
cdr3_nt: TGTGCCAGCAGTTTCGACCGGGAGCTGGTATCGGGTGAGCAGTTCTTC
cdr3_aa: CASSFDRELVSGEQFF

clone_size: .
j_call: TRBJ2-5
d_call: .
v_call: TRBV15
cdr3_nt: TGTGCCACCAGCAGAGATTCCGGGGGCAAAGAGACCCAGTACTTC
cdr3_aa: CATSRDSGGKETQYF

clone_size: few
j_call: TRBJ1-2
d_call: .
v_call: TRBV20-1
cdr3_nt: TGCAGTGCCATTACCTGGGGGGGTGGCTACACCTTC
cdr3_aa: CSAITWGGGYTF

clone_size: few
j_call: TRBJ2-3
d_call: TRBD2
v_call: TRBV20-1
cdr3_nt: TGCAGTGAGCTAGCGGGGGAGACCACAGATACGCAGTATTTT
cdr3_aa: CSELAGETTDTQYF

clone_size: .
j_call: TRBJ1-4
d_call: .
v_call: TRBV4-1
cdr3_nt: TGCGCCAGCAGCCAAGTCCTGAGTAGGATATCAACTAATGAAAAACTGTTTTTT
cdr3_aa: CASSQVLSRISTNEKLFF

clone_size: many
j_call: TRBJ2-7
d_call: TRBD1
v_call: TRBV6-2/TRBV6-3
cdr3_nt: TGTGCCAGCCAAACTACCGGGACAGGGAGGACCGAGCAGTACTTC
cdr3_aa: CASQTTGTGRTEQYF

clone_size: few
j_call: TRBJ2-2
d_call: .
v_call: TRBV5-5
cdr3_nt: TGTGCCAGCAGCTTCCTGGGGAGATTACAGAACACCGGGGAGCTGTTTTTT
cdr3_aa: CASSFLGRLQNTGELFF

clone_size: few
j_call: TRBJ2-2
d_call: .
v_call: TRBV9
cdr3_nt: TGTGCCAGCAGCGTAGCCGGGGCCACGAACACCGGGGAGCTGTTTTTT
cdr3_aa: CASSVAGATNTGELFF

clone_size: .
j_call: TRBJ2-2
d_call: .
v_call: TRBV18
cdr3_nt: TGTGCCAGCTCACCACTTGTCGGGCAGAACACCGGGGAGCTGTTTTTT
cdr3_aa: CASSPLVGQNTGELFF

clone_size: few
j_call: TRBJ2-7
d_call: TRBD1
v_call: TRBV30
cdr3_nt: TGTGCCTGGGATAGGACAGGGGGCATATCCTACGAGCAGTACTTC
cdr3_aa: CAWDRTGGISYEQYF

clone_size: few
j_call: TRBJ2-3
d_call: .
v_call: TRBV28
cdr3_nt: TGTGCCAGCAGTGGGGGTGTCGGGGGTACAGATACGCAGTATTTT
cdr3_aa: CASSGGVGGTDTQYF

clone_size: few
j_call: TRBJ1-5
d_call: .
v_call: TRBV30
cdr3_nt: TGTGCCTGGTCTGACAGTCGCAATCAGCCCCAGCATTTT
cdr3_aa: CAWSDSRNQPQHF

clone_size: few
j_call: TRBJ2-7
d_call: .
v_call: TRBV7-2
cdr3_nt: TGTGCCAGCAGCTTACCGGACTGGGTTTGGTACTTC
cdr3_aa: CASSLPDWVWYF

clone_size: many
j_call: TRBJ2-2
d_call: .
v_call: TRBV5-1
cdr3_nt: TGCGCCAGCAGCCAAGACCCCGGGGAGCTGTTTTTT
cdr3_aa: CASSQDPGELFF

clone_size: .
j_call: TRBJ2-1
d_call: TRBD2
v_call: TRBV24-1
cdr3_nt: TGTGCCACCAGTGGCGCTAGCGGGAGTTTCCACAATGAGCAGTTCTTC
cdr3_aa: CATSGASGSFHNEQFF

clone_size: few
j_call: TRBJ2-1
d_call: TRBD2
v_call: TRBV6-2/TRBV6-3
cdr3_nt: TGTGCCAGCAAACATAGCGGGAGGATCGATGAGCAGTTCTTC
cdr3_aa: CASKHSGRIDEQFF

clone_size: .
j_call: TRBJ1-5
d_call: .
v_call: TRBV16
cdr3_nt: TGTGCCAGCAGCCAATCGGCTAGCAATCAGCCCCAGCATTTT
cdr3_aa: CASSQSASNQPQHF

clone_size: .
j_call: TRBJ2-3
d_call: .
v_call: TRBV6-5
cdr3_nt: TGTGCCAGCAGTTACTATCAAGGGATCACAGATACGCAGTATTTT
cdr3_aa: CASSYYQGITDTQYF

clone_size: few
j_call: TRBJ2-7
d_call: .
v_call: TRBV20-1
cdr3_nt: TGCAGTGCTAGAGGTGGAGGGCCCGAGCAGTACTTC
cdr3_aa: CSARGGGPEQYF

clone_size: .
j_call: TRBJ1-2
d_call: .
v_call: TRBV7-9
cdr3_nt: TGTGCCAGCAGCTGGGGACAAAATAGCGCTAACTATGGCTACACCTTC
cdr3_aa: CASSWGQNSANYGYTF

clone_size: few
j_call: TRBJ2-3
d_call: TRBD2
v_call: TRBV12-3/TRBV12-4
cdr3_nt: TGTGCCACCCTACCCAGCGGGGGCCCAGGGAATACGCAGTATTTT
cdr3_aa: CATLPSGGPGNTQYF

clone_size: few
j_call: TRBJ1-1
d_call: .
v_call: TRBV29-1
cdr3_nt: TGCAGCGTTGGGTTCAGACTGGTAGACGAAGCTTTCTTT
cdr3_aa: CSVGFRLVDEAFF

clone_size: .
j_call: TRBJ2-6
d_call: .
v_call: TRBV7-9
cdr3_nt: TGTGCCAAGGGACGGGACTCTGGGGCCAACGTCCTGACTTTC
cdr3_aa: CAKGRDSGANVLTF

clone_size: few
j_call: TRBJ2-1
d_call: .
v_call: TRBV18
cdr3_nt: TGTGCCAGCTCACCGGGGGACTACAATGAGCAGTTCTTC
cdr3_aa: CASSPGDYNEQFF

clone_size: few
j_call: TRBJ2-7
d_call: .
v_call: TRBV12-3/TRBV12-4
cdr3_nt: TGTGCCAGCAAGCGCGGGATAAACTCCTACGAGCAGTACTTC
cdr3_aa: CASKRGINSYEQYF

clone_size: few
j_call: TRBJ1-3
d_call: .
v_call: TRBV9
cdr3_nt: TGTGCCAGCAGCGGTGTATCGGGGGGCTCTGGAAACACCATATATTTT
cdr3_aa: CASSGVSGGSGNTIYF

clone_size: few
j_call: TRBJ2-5
d_call: .
v_call: TRBV29-1
cdr3_nt: TGCAGCGTAGGGGGAAGCGGGGTCACCAGAGAGACCCAGTACTTC
cdr3_aa: CSVGGSGVTRETQYF

clone_size: many
j_call: TRBJ2-7
d_call: .
v_call: TRBV7-2
cdr3_nt: TGTGCCAGCAGCTTAGCTCTCGAGCAGTACTTC
cdr3_aa: CASSLALEQYF

clone_size: .
j_call: TRBJ2-7
d_call: .
v_call: TRBV29-1
cdr3_nt: TGCAGCGTTGATCTTGGGTCCTCCGAGCAGTACTTC
cdr3_aa: CSVDLGSSEQYF

clone_size: many
j_call: TRBJ2-7
d_call: TRBD2
v_call: TRBV9
cdr3_nt: TGTGCCAGCAGCCCGCGGGAGGCGTACGAGCAGTACTTC
cdr3_aa: CASSPREAYEQYF

clone_size: few
j_call: TRBJ2-2
d_call: .
v_call: TRBV4-2
cdr3_nt: TGTGCCAGCAGCCAAGATCAGGGAGCCGGGGAGCTGTTTTTT
cdr3_aa: CASSQDQGAGELFF

clone_size: many
j_call: TRBJ2-7
d_call: .
v_call: TRBV4-2
cdr3_nt: TGTGCCAGCAGCCCGGCCCAATCACCCTACGAGCAGTACTTC
cdr3_aa: CASSPAQSPYEQYF

clone_size: few
j_call: TRBJ1-2
d_call: .
v_call: TRBV29-1
cdr3_nt: TGCAGCGGCCGGACGGAAAACTATGGCTACACCTTC
cdr3_aa: CSGRTENYGYTF

clone_size: .
j_call: TRBJ2-1
d_call: .
v_call: TRBV27
cdr3_nt: TGTGCCAGCAGTTTCATCGGGGGTTCCCAGGGGAATGAGCAGTTCTTC
cdr3_aa: CASSFIGGSQGNEQFF

clone_size: .
j_call: TRBJ2-1
d_call: .
v_call: TRBV29-1
cdr3_nt: TGCAGCGCATCCTCCTACAGTGAGCAGTTCTTC
cdr3_aa: CSASSYSEQFF

clone_size: many
j_call: TRBJ2-7
d_call: TRBD1
v_call: TRBV7-2
cdr3_nt: TGTGCCAGCAGCTTAGCAACAGGGGGCGAGCAGTACTTC
cdr3_aa: CASSLATGGEQYF

clone_size: few
j_call: TRBJ2-2
d_call: .
v_call: TRBV12-3/TRBV12-4
cdr3_nt: TGTGCCAGCAGTTTAAGGGTTCTCGGTAGTATGGATTATTTAGGCGGGGAGCTGTTTTTT
cdr3_aa: CASSLRVLGSMDYLGGELFF

clone_size: .
j_call: TRBJ1-6
d_call: TRBD1
v_call: TRBV4-1
cdr3_nt: TGCGCCAGCAGCCAGGTCGGGACAGGGGGTTTGTCACCCCTCCACTTT
cdr3_aa: CASSQVGTGGLSPLHF

clone_size: .
j_call: TRBJ1-4
d_call: TRBD1
v_call: TRBV4-2
cdr3_nt: TGTGCCAGCAGCCTTGGCACAGGGGGCACTAATGAAAAACTGTTTTTT
cdr3_aa: CASSLGTGGTNEKLFF

clone_size: .
j_call: TRBJ2-1
d_call: TRBD2
v_call: TRBV6-2/TRBV6-3
cdr3_nt: TGTGCCAGCAGTTATGTTGGGCGGGAGGTCAATGAGCAGTTCTTC
cdr3_aa: CASSYVGREVNEQFF

clone_size: .
j_call: TRBJ1-3
d_call: .
v_call: TRBV30
cdr3_nt: TGTGCCTGGACTCTGGGGCTCCCTGGAAACACCATATATTTT
cdr3_aa: CAWTLGLPGNTIYF

clone_size: .
j_call: TRBJ2-5
d_call: TRBD1
v_call: TRBV16
cdr3_nt: TGTGCCAGCAGCCAAGCCAGGGGGCGCATTGAGACCCAGTACTTC
cdr3_aa: CASSQARGRIETQYF